The 5 T cell receptor beta chains in this list originate from one sample, sequenced in a study of blood T cell repertoires in COVID-19. Measured with immunoSEQ multiplex PCR; TCRdb has only the in-frame clones, and not every one. The data contain fewer than 350,000 clones, 85% of them singletons. Source material: PBMCs or T cells enriched from blood (not recorded which). Receptors were obtained from a woman in her 50s who had recovered from COVID-19.

The chain recombines TRBV18 with TRBJ2-1, with 7 bases fitting TRBD1. The V gene's germline CDR1 is KGHSH and CDR2 LQKENI. The V gene end was trimmed by 6 bases and the J gene end by 4 bases; junction bases not matched to a gene: 9. The length of the CDR3 is 15 residues. The CDR3 nucleotides are TGTGCCAGCTCCCAGTGGACAGGCGAGTACAATGAGCAGTTCTTC. It encodes CASSQWTGEYNEQFF.

This clone was found a few times. The chain has TRBV12-3 or TRBV12-4 and TRBJ1-1, with D unclear. This CDR3 contains 13 residues. V lost 6 bases and J 1 base, leaving 9 bases between the germline ends. The DNA for the CDR3 is TGTGCCAGCAGACTAGGGTGGAACACTGAAGCTTTCTTT. Protein: CASRLGWNTEAFF.

The CDR3 DNA reads as TGTGCCAGCAGTGAAGCGCTAAAGTTTAACCAAGAGACCCAGTACTTC. Residues: CASSEALKFNQETQYF. This chain joins TRBV2 and TRBJ2-5; D is unresolved. Looked up from germline, CDR1 is SNHLY and CDR2 is FYNNEI. The length of the CDR3 is 16 residues. V was trimmed by 0 bases and J by 0 bases, leaving 11 bases between them.

This clone was detected only a few times. Other DNA sequences of this sample code for an identical CDR3. The chain recombines TRBV3-1 (or the pseudogene TRBV3-2) with TRBJ1-5; unclear D gene. The CDR3 totals 14 residues. Germline CDR1 is LGHDT and CDR2 is YNNKEL (reference sequence). The V end lost 0 bases, the J end lost 7 bases, and 10 bases lay between the germline ends. CDR3 in amino acids: CASSQDLAGQPQHF. The CDR3 DNA reads as TGTGCCAGCAGCCAAGATCTAGCCGGACAGCCCCAGCATTTT.

The rearrangement uses TRBV25-1 and TRBJ2-1; 8 bases match TRBD2. The CDR3 spans 15 residues. The germline V gene has CDR1 MGHDK and CDR2 SYGVNS. The ends lost 4 bases at V and 7 bases at J; junction bases unmatched: 9. CDR3 DNA sequence: TGTGCCAGCAGTGGTACTAGCGGCACGGGTAATGAGCAGTTCTTC. This encodes CASSGTSGTGNEQFF.